The rows below give T cell receptor beta chains drawn from one sample of a study of response to subunit inactivated influenza vaccine. TCRdb redid the calling of the RT-PCR reads with MiXCR, one entry per CDR3 protein. Of more than 550,000 distinct CDR3 sequences listed, around 10% are singletons. The data were also submitted as part of a second study, on T cells expressing NK-cell markers.

This specimen consisted of PBMCs from blood, obtained on the day of vaccination. The receptor source for this set is a man aged 50-60 years who received an inactivated influenza vaccine. The CDR3 runs from the conserved cysteine through the conserved F or W. A D gene is named only where the DNA matches it firmly. The size of a clone is reported for some rows only, either as once, few or many, or as a class for expanded clones.

J gene | D gene | clone size | V gene | CDR3 DNA | CDR3 protein
TRBJ2-1 | NA | few | TRBV18 | TGTGCCAGCTCACCACAACTAGCAACGGGATACAATGAGCAGTTCTTC | CASSPQLATGYNEQFF
TRBJ1-5 | NA | NA | TRBV12-3/TRBV12-4 | TGTGCCAGCAGTTTAGTAGGGTCAGGTCAGCCCCAGCATTTT | CASSLVGSGQPQHF
TRBJ2-1 | NA | few | TRBV27 | TGTGCCAGCAGTTTATCCATCGGGAGCTCCTACAATGAGCAGTTCTTC | CASSLSIGSSYNEQFF
TRBJ2-1 | TRBD2 | few | TRBV20-1 | TGCAGTGCCCCGACGCTAGCGGGAGGCCCATGGGGTGAGCAGTTCTTC | CSAPTLAGGPWGEQFF
TRBJ1-2 | NA | NA | TRBV4-3 | TGCGCCAGCAGCCAAGGGCAGGCGGACTATGGCTACACCTTC | CASSQGQADYGYTF
TRBJ2-7 | TRBD2 | NA | TRBV5-4 | TGTGCCAGCAGCTTGGAAGCGGGGGGGATTGCCTACGAGCAGTACTTC | CASSLEAGGIAYEQYF
TRBJ2-2 | NA | few | TRBV15 | TGTGCCACCAGCAGAGATGTGGAGTCCGGGGAGCTGTTTTTT | CATSRDVESGELFF
TRBJ2-7 | NA | NA | TRBV12-3/TRBV12-4 | TGTGCCAGCAGTTTATCAGGGGAACCCTACGAGCAGTACTTC | CASSLSGEPYEQYF
TRBJ2-4 | NA | few | TRBV6-6 | TGTGCCAGCAGTTACACGGAAAACATTCAGTACTTC | CASSYTENIQYF
TRBJ2-1 | TRBD2 | NA | TRBV20-1 | TGCAGTGCTTCCTCGGGTAGCGGGAGGACCCACATCTACAATGAGCAGTTCTTC | CSASSGSGRTHIYNEQFF
TRBJ2-7 | TRBD1 | few | TRBV5-6 | TGTGCCAGCAGTCAACCGGGACAGGCCTCCTACGAGCAGTACTTC | CASSQPGQASYEQYF
TRBJ2-5 | NA | many | TRBV12-3/TRBV12-4 | TGTGCCAGCAGTTGGACAAATCAAGAGACCCAGTACTTC | CASSWTNQETQYF
TRBJ1-2 | TRBD1 | few | TRBV4-3 | TGCGCCAGCAGCCAAGAGTTGGGGACAGGGGAAGGCTACACCTTC | CASSQELGTGEGYTF